Listed below are T cell receptor beta chains from one sample, sequenced in a study of blood T cell repertoires in COVID-19. The protocol was immunoSEQ multiplex PCR, while the TCRdb copy is restricted to in-frame clones and leaves out a portion. Altogether about 160,000 clones are present, roughly 82% being singletons, with the ten largest covering roughly 6.4%. Sequenced input: peripheral blood. The receptors originated from a woman in her forties with COVID-19, enrolled during active disease. Each CDR3 is given with its conserved first and last residue. Each record gives: J gene, D gene, clone size, V gene, CDR3 DNA, CDR3 protein. The D gene is left open where the match is weak. Some rows have no size entry. The others give once, few or many, or a class for an expanded clone.

J: TRBJ2-1
D: TRBD1
size: -
V: TRBV29-1
DNA: TGCAGCGTTGATGAGGGGGCCCCTACCAATGAGCAGTTCTTC
CDR3: CSVDEGAPTNEQFF

J: TRBJ2-1
D: TRBD2
size: -
V: TRBV5-1
DNA: TGCGCCAGCAGCCAAGGACTAGCGGTCAATGAGCAGTTCTTC
CDR3: CASSQGLAVNEQFF

J: TRBJ1-1
D: TRBD1
size: few
V: TRBV5-1
DNA: TGCGCCAGCAGCGCCGACAGGGCCCAAGCTTTCTTT
CDR3: CASSADRAQAFF

J: TRBJ2-2
D: -
size: -
V: TRBV24-1
DNA: TGTGCCACCAGTGATCTAACCAGGGGTCGGACCGGGGAGCTGTTTTTT
CDR3: CATSDLTRGRTGELFF

J: TRBJ2-7
D: -
size: -
V: TRBV5-5
DNA: TGTGCCAGCACCCGGGAGCAATCTACCTACGAGCAGTACTTC
CDR3: CASTREQSTYEQYF

J: TRBJ2-1
D: TRBD2
size: -
V: TRBV4-2
DNA: TGTGCCAGCAGCCAATGGCGCCAGACTAGCGGGGGCCCCGCGGTATACAATGAGCAGTTCTTC
CDR3: CASSQWRQTSGGPAVYNEQFF

J: TRBJ2-7
D: TRBD1
size: -
V: TRBV29-1
DNA: TGCAGCATCTGGGGACAGGGCGGCGAGCAGTACTTC
CDR3: CSIWGQGGEQYF

J: TRBJ2-5
D: -
size: -
V: TRBV14
DNA: TGTGCCAGCAGCCGCCTCGGGGCGGGGCAAGAGACCCAGTACTTC
CDR3: CASSRLGAGQETQYF

J: TRBJ2-1
D: TRBD2
size: -
V: TRBV7-2
DNA: TGTGCCAGCAGCTTAGCGCGAAGCGGGAGCGAGCAGTTCTTC
CDR3: CASSLARSGSEQFF

J: TRBJ2-3
D: TRBD1
size: -
V: TRBV19
DNA: TGTGCCAGTAGCCCAAGAGGGACAGGTAGCACAGATACGCAGTATTTT
CDR3: CASSPRGTGSTDTQYF

J: TRBJ1-5
D: -
size: few
V: TRBV23-1
DNA: TGCGCCAGCAGTCAATGGGCTCTAAATCAGCCCCAGCATTTT
CDR3: CASSQWALNQPQHF

J: TRBJ2-5
D: TRBD2
size: -
V: TRBV9
DNA: TGTGCCAGCAGCGTGGGGACTAGCGGGGGGTACCAAGAGACCCAGTACTTC
CDR3: CASSVGTSGGYQETQYF

J: TRBJ2-3
D: -
size: -
V: TRBV27
DNA: TGTGCCAGCAGTTTAACGTTCCAGGGAGATACGCAGTATTTT
CDR3: CASSLTFQGDTQYF

J: TRBJ1-5
D: -
size: -
V: TRBV10-2
DNA: TGCGCCAGCAGTGAGTCAGGGGTAAATCAGCCCCAGCATTTT
CDR3: CASSESGVNQPQHF

J: TRBJ1-5
D: TRBD1
size: -
V: TRBV5-3
DNA: TGTGCCAGAAGTTCGGGACAGATCAATCAGCCCCAGCATTTT
CDR3: CARSSGQINQPQHF

J: TRBJ1-1
D: -
size: -
V: TRBV6-5
DNA: TGTGCCAGCAGTTACTCCCAAAGACTGCTGAACACTGAAGCTTTCTTT
CDR3: CASSYSQRLLNTEAFF

J: TRBJ2-2
D: -
size: -
V: TRBV10-3
DNA: TGTGCCATCAGTATGACACAGAACACCGGGGAGCTGTTTTTT
CDR3: CAISMTQNTGELFF

J: TRBJ2-1
D: -
size: -
V: TRBV9
DNA: TGTGCCAGCAGTCCCTCTTTAGGGGCCGATGAGCAGTTCTTC
CDR3: CASSPSLGADEQFF

J: TRBJ1-2
D: -
size: -
V: TRBV4-1
DNA: TGCGCCAGCAGCCAAGAGGGCAGCTACCCTAACTATGGCTACACCTTC
CDR3: CASSQEGSYPNYGYTF

J: TRBJ1-1
D: -
size: -
V: TRBV5-5
DNA: TGTGCCAGCAGCCCTATTGACACTGAAGCTTTCTTT
CDR3: CASSPIDTEAFF

J: TRBJ2-5
D: TRBD2
size: -
V: TRBV2
DNA: TGTGCCACCTCGGGACTACCTGGGGGGACCCAGTACTTC
CDR3: CATSGLPGGTQYF

J: TRBJ2-5
D: -
size: -
V: TRBV30
DNA: TGTGCCTGGAGTATCTCCCGGGGGATCACTGCTCAGTACTTC
CDR3: CAWSISRGITAQYF

J: TRBJ2-7
D: -
size: once
V: TRBV11-2
DNA: TGTGCCAGCAGCTTAGCCTCGTACGAGCAGTACTTC
CDR3: CASSLASYEQYF